The 32 T cell receptor beta chains below were found in one sample sequenced in a study of blood T cell repertoires in COVID-19. TCRdb's table, derived via immunoSEQ multiplex PCR, lists solely in-frame clones and lacks some. The sample consists of tens of thousands of clones, around four fifths of them appearing once. The specimen sequenced was peripheral blood. These receptor sequences come from a man in his 70s with acute or convalescent COVID-19.

The J gene is TRBJ1-1, the V gene TRBV7-2, with 8 bases aligning to TRBD1. There are 15 residues in the CDR3. Germline CDR1 SGHTA, CDR2 FQGNSA. The trim removed 6 bases at V and 1 base at J, leaving 7 bases unmatched. The CDR3 here is CASRKGGQGNTEAFF. For the CDR3, the DNA is TGTGCCAGCAGAAAGGGCGGACAGGGGAACACTGAAGCTTTCTTT.

V usage is TRBV5-1 and J usage is TRBJ2-3; D uncertain. V dropped 4 bases and J dropped 1 base, with 13 bases sitting between them. Germline V gene lookup returns CDR1 SGHRS and CDR2 YFSETQ. The CDR3 has 15 amino acids. The CDR3 sequence: CASSATRLGTDTQYF. The CDR3 DNA reads as TGCGCCAGCAGCGCGACACGGTTGGGCACAGATACGCAGTATTTT.

This rearrangement joins TRBV3-1 (or the pseudogene TRBV3-2) to TRBJ1-3; 9 nucleotides align to TRBD1. V trimming: 1 base; J trimming: 7 bases; junction bases outside the gene matches: 2. CDR3 size: 14 residues. Germline-derived CDR1 and CDR2 are LGHDT and YNNKEL (reference sequence). DNA for the CDR3: TGTGCCAGCAGCCAAGTCGGGACAGGGAACACCATATATTTT. This encodes CASSQVGTGNTIYF.

This clone has only a few counts. This chain connects TRBV2 to TRBJ2-1; D might be TRBD2 (6 bases). Per germline, CDR1 SNHLY and CDR2 FYNNEI. The germline V and J ends were trimmed by 6 bases and 16 bases, with 16 bases remaining between them. The CDR3 consists of 11 residues. CDR3 nucleotides: TGTGCCAGCAGCTACCCCGACGGGACTTTCTTC. Its translation is CASSYPDGTFF. The full variable domain, its missing parts supplied by reference TRBV2 and TRBJ2-1, is EPEVTQTPSHQVTQMGQEVILRCVPISNHLYFYWYRQILGQKVEFLVSFYNNEISEKSEIFDDQFSVERPDGSNFTLKIRSTKLEDSAMYFCASSYPDGTFFGPGTRLTVL.

The chain employs TRBV4-3 and TRBJ1-1; 11 nucleotides line up with TRBD1. CDR3 size: 14 residues. V lost 1 base, J lost 12 bases, and 7 bases stayed unmatched. Germline CDR1 is LGHNA and CDR2 is YSLEER. The CDR3 sequence: CASSQGGGQGGTFF. The CDR3 coding sequence is TGCGCCAGCAGCCAAGGAGGGGGACAGGGGGGAACTTTCTTT.

V and J are TRBV18 and TRBJ2-7, with 8 bases fitting TRBD1. Germline CDR1 and CDR2: KGHSH and LQKENI. This CDR3 has 16 amino acids. J gave up 6 bases and V 5 bases, and 15 bases lay outside the gene matches. In DNA, the CDR3 is TGTGCCAGCTCAACGACTCCCGGGGCAGGGGGCGGCGAGCAGTACTTC. Its translation: CASSTTPGAGGGEQYF.

The rearrangement uses TRBV7-2 and TRBJ2-7; 12 bases map to TRBD2. Per the germline V gene, CDR1 is SGHTA and CDR2 is FQGNSA. This CDR3 has 16 residues. After removal of 5 bases from V and 7 bases from J, the junction contained 12 bases not matched to a gene. The CDR3: CASSTSTSGRAPEQYF. The CDR3 coding sequence is TGTGCCAGCAGCACCTCGACTAGCGGGAGAGCCCCAGAGCAGTACTTC.

This clone appeared once. The chain joins TRBV5-1 to TRBJ2-1; maybe TRBD2 (6 bases). CDR3 length equals 15 residues. V was trimmed by 3 bases and J by 0 bases, leaving 10 bases between them. Germline V gene lookup returns CDR1 SGHRS and CDR2 YFSETQ. The CDR3 is CASSSLANSYNEQFF. In nucleotides, the CDR3 is TGCGCCAGCAGCTCCCTAGCGAACTCCTACAATGAGCAGTTCTTC.

The V gene is TRBV6-2 or TRBV6-3, the J gene TRBJ2-3; 9 nucleotides line up with TRBD2. Losses at the gene ends were 6 bases for V and 1 base for J; bases not matched to a gene: 8. Germline V CDR1 and CDR2: MNHEY, SVGEGT. The CDR3 contains 16 residues. The CDR3 is CASSRGIAGGTDTQYF. CDR3 in DNA: TGTGCCAGCAGCCGTGGGATAGCGGGGGGCACAGATACGCAGTATTTT.

The rearrangement links TRBV5-1 to TRBJ1-1; D ambiguous. CDR1 is SGHRS and CDR2 is YFSETQ in the germline V gene. V lost 7 bases, J lost 3 bases, and 16 bases lay in between. CDR3 length: 14 residues. Written as DNA, the CDR3 is TGCGCCAGCTTTCAAGGACTCTTCGACACTGAAGCTTTCTTT. It yields the protein CASFQGLFDTEAFF.

The rearrangement joins TRBV5-1 to TRBJ2-5; 8 nucleotides match TRBD2. After removal of 4 bases from V and 5 bases from J, the junction contained 7 bases not matched to a gene. In germline, CDR1 is SGHRS, CDR2 YFSETQ. CDR3 length: 14 amino acids. CDR3 amino acids: CASSPLAGMETQYF. In DNA form, the CDR3 reads TGCGCCAGCAGCCCTTTAGCGGGGATGGAGACCCAGTACTTC.

J is TRBJ2-3 and V is TRBV7-9; D is possibly TRBD2 (6 bases). CDR1 is SEHNR and CDR2 is FQNEAQ in the germline V gene (reference sequence). The CDR3 is made up of 11 amino acids. V lost 8 bases and J 4 bases, leaving 7 bases between the germline ends. DNA of the CDR3: TGTGCCAGCTGGAGGGCAGATACGCAGTATTTT. Translating gives CASWRADTQYF. The full variable domain, rest sourced from reference TRBV7-9 and TRBJ2-3, is DTGVSQNPRHKITKRGQNVTFRCDPISEHNRLYWYRQTLGQGPEFLTYFQNEAQLEKSRLLSDRFSAERPKGSFSTLEIQRTEQGDSAMYLCASWRADTQYFGPGTRLTVL.

The count of this clone is one. V is TRBV7-8 and J is TRBJ2-1, with 8 bases that match TRBD1. Germline lookup yields CDR1 SGHVS and CDR2 FQNEAQ. CDR3 length: 14 residues. Losses at the gene ends were 7 bases for V and 3 bases for J; bases not matched to a gene: 5. CDR3 residues: CASTSTGGYNEQFF. CDR3 DNA sequence: TGTGCCAGCACTAGCACAGGGGGCTACAATGAGCAGTTCTTC.

This chain's CDR3 is CASGYGQTNQPQHF. DNA of the CDR3: TGTGCCAGTGGTTACGGACAGACCAATCAGCCCCAGCATTTT. V and J are TRBV19 and TRBJ1-5, with D perhaps matching TRBD1 (6 bases). The CDR3 is 14 amino acids. With 8 bases removed from V and 3 bases from J, the gap between germline ends came to 14 bases. Germline V gene data show CDR1 as LNHDA and CDR2 as SQIVND (reference sequence).

This clone was recorded once. The V and J genes are TRBV10-1 and TRBJ1-1, with TRBD1 matching over 12 bases. CDR3 length: 15 amino acids. The V gene end was trimmed by 8 bases and the J gene end by 5 bases; junction bases not matched to a gene: 9. The V gene's germline CDR1 is WNHNN and CDR2 SYGVQD (reference sequence). DNA of the CDR3: TGCGCCAGCTCCCGGGACAGGGGGCAGGGAACTGAAGCTTTCTTT. Protein product: CASSRDRGQGTEAFF.

This chain uses TRBV4-1 with TRBJ2-5; 8 nucleotides agree with TRBD2. CDR1 is MGHRA, CDR2 YSYEKL, per germline. With V trimmed by 0 bases and J by 4 bases, 10 bases remained unmatched. CDR3 length: 17 amino acids. CDR3 in amino acids: CASSQDLETSVGETQYF. The CDR3 nucleotides are TGCGCCAGCAGCCAAGACCTAGAGACTAGCGTCGGAGAGACCCAGTACTTC.

This clone has a single count. The rearrangement joins TRBV28 to TRBJ1-5, with 8 bases lining up with TRBD1. This CDR3 region has 14 residues. V lost 10 bases, J lost 2 bases, and 7 bases stayed unmatched. Germline V lookup: CDR1 MDHEN, CDR2 SYDVKM. The CDR3 coding sequence is TGTGCCACCCGGACAGGGAATGGCAATCAGCCCCAGCATTTT. This encodes CATRTGNGNQPQHF.

The chain has TRBV2 and TRBJ2-3; 7 bases agree with TRBD1. V shed 10 bases, J shed 1 base, and the junction held 5 bases outside the gene matches. Per the germline V gene, CDR1 is SNHLY and CDR2 is FYNNEI. This CDR3 is 13 amino acids long. The CDR3 sequence is CATTDRGTDTQYF. CDR3 in DNA: TGTGCCACCACCGACAGGGGCACAGATACGCAGTATTTT. The full variable domain, with the rest looked up from reference TRBV2 and TRBJ2-3, is EPEVTQTPSHQVTQMGQEVILRCVPISNHLYFYWYRQILGQKVEFLVSFYNNEISEKSEIFDDQFSVERPDGSNFTLKIRSTKLEDSAMYFCATTDRGTDTQYFGPGTRLTVL.

Points on this clone: Additional DNA sequences in this sample encode the identical CDR3. This chain connects TRBV28 to TRBJ1-1; unclear D gene. CDR1 is MDHEN, CDR2 SYDVKM, per germline. This CDR3 has 13 residues. V was pared by 3 bases and J by 1 base, with 6 bases between. CDR3 DNA: TGTGCCAGCAGTTTGGTAGAGAACACTGAAGCTTTCTTT. Its translation is CASSLVENTEAFF.

This clone was seen a single time. Other DNA sequences in this sample translate to the same CDR3. CDR3 residues: CASSSPGLAGVGETQYF. CDR3 sequence (DNA): TGTGCCAGTAGTTCTCCGGGACTAGCGGGAGTTGGTGAGACCCAGTACTTC. The rearrangement uses TRBV19 and TRBJ2-5; 14 bases line up with TRBD2. The V gene's germline CDR1 is LNHDA and CDR2 SQIVND (reference sequence). The V gene end was trimmed by 5 bases and the J gene end by 5 bases; junction bases not matched to a gene: 10. This CDR3 is built from 17 residues. The complete variable domain, with remaining parts taken from reference TRBV19 and TRBJ2-5, reads DGGITQSPKYLFRKEGQNVTLSCEQNLNHDAMYWYRQDPGQGLRLIYYSQIVNDFQKGDIAEGYSVSREKKESFPLTVTSAQKNPTAFYLCASSSPGLAGVGETQYFGPGTRLLVL.

This chain uses TRBV15 with TRBJ2-7; D is undetermined. CDR3 length: 12 residues. Trimming took off 2 bases at V and 6 bases at J, with 8 bases between the two ends. Germline assignment: CDR1 LNHNV and CDR2 YYDKDF (reference sequence). The CDR3 loop is CATSRLTGEQYF. DNA of the CDR3: TGTGCCACCAGCAGACTAACGGGCGAGCAGTACTTC.

CDR3 in DNA: TGTGCCAGCAGCGTGGGACAGGGAGGCCAGCCCCAGCATTTT. This translates into CASSVGQGGQPQHF. The chain recombines TRBV9 with TRBJ1-5, with TRBD1 matching over 9 bases. Germline CDR1 reads SGDLS; CDR2 reads YYNGEE. The CDR3 runs to 14 residues. V lost 2 bases, J lost 7 bases, and 4 bases stayed unmatched.

This chain links TRBV24-1 with TRBJ2-5; 8 nucleotides line up with TRBD2. Germline loops: CDR1 KGHDR, CDR2 SFDVKD. V was clipped by 1 base and J by 3 bases; unmatched bases: 3. There are 15 residues in the CDR3. The CDR3 DNA is TGTGCCACCAGTGATTTATCAGCGGGAGAAGAGACCCAGTACTTC. This encodes CATSDLSAGEETQYF.

This chain connects TRBV19 to TRBJ2-5, with D possibly matching TRBD2 (5 bases). CDR3 length equals 13 residues. The V end was cut by 3 bases, the J end by 4 bases, with 9 bases between. The germline V gene encodes CDR1 LNHDA and CDR2 SQIVND (reference sequence). CDR3 protein: CASSIGDPETQYF. The DNA of the CDR3 is TGTGCCAGTAGTATCGGGGATCCAGAGACCCAGTACTTC.

The chain combines TRBV14 with TRBJ2-5; 9 bases match TRBD2. Germline trimming cut 4 bases from V and 1 base from J; bases unmatched to any gene: 4. Germline values: CDR1 SGHDN, CDR2 FVKESK. The CDR3 has 15 amino acids. CDR3 loop: CASSRRGGVQETQYF. The CDR3 region has the DNA TGTGCCAGCAGCCGGCGGGGGGGCGTCCAAGAGACCCAGTACTTC. The complete variable domain, with remaining parts taken from reference TRBV14 and TRBJ2-5, reads EAGVTQFPSHSVIEKGQTVTLRCDPISGHDNLYWYRRVMGKEIKFLLHFVKESKQDESGMPNNRFLAERTGGTYSTLKVQPAELEDSGVYFCASSRRGGVQETQYFGPGTRLLVL.

V and J are TRBV5-1 and TRBJ1-2; 11 nucleotides align to TRBD1. CDR3 size: 14 residues. Germline lookup yields CDR1 SGHRS and CDR2 YFSETQ. V dropped 5 bases and J dropped 4; count of bases not matched to a gene: 4. In DNA, the CDR3 is TGCGCCAGCAGACAGGGACAGGGGGGCTATGGCTACACCTTC. Translation gives CASRQGQGGYGYTF.

The V call is TRBV15, the J call TRBJ2-5; TRBD2 agrees at 15 bases. The length of the CDR3 is 17 residues. V was pared by 4 bases and J by 4 bases, with 7 bases of the junction left unmatched. From germline, CDR1 is LNHNV and CDR2 YYDKDF (reference sequence). The CDR3 is CATSKNPGLAGGETQYF. The CDR3 region has the DNA TGTGCCACCAGCAAGAACCCGGGACTAGCGGGAGGAGAGACCCAGTACTTC.

The V and J genes are TRBV6-5 and TRBJ1-1; D is unclear. V shed 4 bases and J shed 7 bases, with 13 bases lying between them. Germline-derived CDR1 and CDR2 are MNHEY and SVGAGI. The CDR3 consists of 13 residues. CDR3: CASSSPGSGEAFF. In DNA form, the CDR3 reads TGTGCCAGCAGTTCTCCCGGTAGCGGTGAAGCTTTCTTT.

With regard to this clone: At one boundary the junction diverges from the germline segment, which might be a read error. J is TRBJ1-6 and V is TRBV6-1; the D is unclear. Germline loops: CDR1 MNHNS, CDR2 SASEGT. CDR3 length equals 14 residues. As DNA, the CDR3 is TGTGCCAGCAGTGAAAGTGGAGTGTCGAGAGGTCGTAACTTT. It codes for CASSESGVSRGRNF.

The CDR3 DNA sequence: TGTGCCAGCAGCCAAGATCACAGGATCCACACCTTC. Its translation is CASSQDHRIHTF. This chain uses TRBV3-1 (or the pseudogene TRBV3-2) with TRBJ1-2; weak D call: TRBD1 (5 bases). The CDR3 covers 12 residues. The V end was cut by 0 bases, the J end by 12 bases, with 11 bases between. CDR1 LGHDT and CDR2 YNNKEL come from the germline V gene (reference sequence).

The chain joins TRBV3-1 (or the pseudogene TRBV3-2) to TRBJ1-4; TRBD1 might be the D (5 bases). Trimming took off 1 base at V and 10 bases at J, with 13 bases between the two ends. CDR3 size: 14 residues. Germline values: CDR1 LGHDT, CDR2 YNNKEL (reference sequence). In DNA, the CDR3 is TGTGCCAGCAGCCAAGGGTCGGGGGTGGCAAAACTGTTTTTT. It translates to CASSQGSGVAKLFF.

The chain uses TRBV5-5 and TRBJ1-6, with TRBD1 matching over 9 bases. Germline loops: CDR1 SGHKS, CDR2 YYEKEE (reference sequence). This CDR3 is built from 16 residues. V was pared by 3 bases and J by 9 bases, with 10 bases of the junction left unmatched. CDR3 residues: CASSSLKQGASSPLHF. The CDR3 DNA reads TGTGCCAGCAGCTCGTTGAAACAGGGGGCAAGTTCACCCCTCCACTTT.